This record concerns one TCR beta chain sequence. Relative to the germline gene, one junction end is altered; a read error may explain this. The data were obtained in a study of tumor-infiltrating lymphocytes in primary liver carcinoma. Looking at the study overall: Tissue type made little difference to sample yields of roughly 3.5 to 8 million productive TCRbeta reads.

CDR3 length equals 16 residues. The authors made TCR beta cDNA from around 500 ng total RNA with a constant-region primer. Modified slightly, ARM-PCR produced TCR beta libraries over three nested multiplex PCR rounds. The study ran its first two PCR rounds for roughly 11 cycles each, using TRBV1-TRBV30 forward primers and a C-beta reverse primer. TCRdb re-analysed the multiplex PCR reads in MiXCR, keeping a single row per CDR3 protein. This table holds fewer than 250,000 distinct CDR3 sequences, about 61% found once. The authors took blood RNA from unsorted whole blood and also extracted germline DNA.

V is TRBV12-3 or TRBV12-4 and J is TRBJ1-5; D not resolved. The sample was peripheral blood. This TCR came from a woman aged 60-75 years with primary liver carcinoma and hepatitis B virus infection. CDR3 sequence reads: CASCPIGNGVSTPLHF. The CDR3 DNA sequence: TGTGCCAGCTGTCCTATCGGGAATGGGGTATCGACACCCCTGCATTTT.